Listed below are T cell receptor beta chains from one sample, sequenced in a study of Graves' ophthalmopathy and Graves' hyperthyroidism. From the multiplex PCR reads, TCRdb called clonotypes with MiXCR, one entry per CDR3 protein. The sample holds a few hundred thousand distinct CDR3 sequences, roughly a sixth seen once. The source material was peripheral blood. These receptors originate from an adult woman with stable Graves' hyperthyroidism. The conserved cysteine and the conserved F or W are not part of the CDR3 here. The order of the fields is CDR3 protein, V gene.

ASSYPPTGMYEQY TRBV6-5
ASTNAGQADGGVLSDTQY TRBV6-4
ASSLAAQRQETQY TRBV5-1
ASSLQSGGPWGYT TRBV7-8
ASQRGPGNTIY TRBV11-2
SARGLPKGDTYEQY TRBV20-1
ASSRGTDTGELF TRBV25-1
ASSPALGDRQY TRBV28
SARSTGSGREQY TRBV20-1
SARGDGRHNSPLH TRBV20-1
ATKGQTYTIY TRBV6-1
ASSPNRRWETQY TRBV7-3
ASSLARRSGAINQPQH TRBV12-3/TRBV12-4
ASSFSGGRDQPQH TRBV28
ASSPGQGFTGELF TRBV6-4
ASSLAQASGYEQY TRBV7-2
SARDVATEAL TRBV20-1
ASSPPLSDSLELF TRBV12-3/TRBV12-4
ASMEGRSSYEQY TRBV27
ASSISHTNSYEQY TRBV19
ASSQELQETQY TRBV4-3
ASSASYDQY TRBV28
SARLENTGELF TRBV20-1
ASSEAGDRSRYGYT TRBV2
ASSPQPTNTNTEAF TRBV9
ASREQGANYGYT TRBV12-5
ASSLVGRTGRYEQY TRBV11-2
ASSLNLGTAEIYGYT TRBV12-3/TRBV12-4
ASSDRLAGSETQY TRBV6-2/TRBV6-3
ASSRSPLGQPYGYT TRBV6-1
ASSLARAGTGYIHEQY TRBV7-8
ASSERGAGTQY TRBV6-1
AWSLGGGRTYEQY TRBV30
ASSSNPQETQY TRBV7-3
ASSLSRGTGGFNGYT TRBV28
ASSYTSGNSVETQY TRBV11-2
ASTWDTYEQY TRBV2
ASSETGQGNYEQY TRBV25-1
SAQTGTRTQY TRBV29-1
SAGGQDQETQY TRBV20-1